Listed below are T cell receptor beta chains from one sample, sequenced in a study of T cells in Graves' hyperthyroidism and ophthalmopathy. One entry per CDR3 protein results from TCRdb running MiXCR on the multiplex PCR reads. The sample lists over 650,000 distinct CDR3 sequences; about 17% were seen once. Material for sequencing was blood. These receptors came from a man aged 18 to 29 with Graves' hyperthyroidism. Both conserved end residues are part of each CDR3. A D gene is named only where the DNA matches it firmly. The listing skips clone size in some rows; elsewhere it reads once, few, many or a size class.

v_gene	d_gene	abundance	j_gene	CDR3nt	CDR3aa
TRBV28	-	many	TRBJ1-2	TGTGCCAGCAGTACCCAGGGGAATGGCTACACCTTC	CASSTQGNGYTF
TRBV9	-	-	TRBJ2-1	TGTGCCAGCAGCGTAGAGGAGCGCCTCTACAATGAGCAGTTCTTC	CASSVEERLYNEQFF
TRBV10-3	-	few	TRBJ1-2	TGTGCCATCAGTGAGTCCAGTGGCTACACCTTC	CAISESSGYTF
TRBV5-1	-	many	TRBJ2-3	TGCGCCAGCAGCTTGGAGGTCGGTCCAGATACGCAGTATTTT	CASSLEVGPDTQYF
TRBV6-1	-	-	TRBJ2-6	TGTGCCAGCACCGAAAGCCCTGGGGCCGACGTCCTGACTTTC	CASTESPGADVLTF
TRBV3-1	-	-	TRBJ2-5	TGTGCCAGCAGCCGGAAGGGGATGCAGGGAGGGGGGGAGACCCAGTACTTC	CASSRKGMQGGGETQYF
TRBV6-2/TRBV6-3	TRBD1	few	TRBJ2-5	TGTGCCAGCACCACGGACAGGGGGGTGTGGACCCAGTACTTC	CASTTDRGVWTQYF
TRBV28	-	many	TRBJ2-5	TGTGCCAGCAGACTCAGGGTCCAAGAGACCCAGTACTTC	CASRLRVQETQYF
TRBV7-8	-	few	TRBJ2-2	TGTGCCAGCAGCTTCCTGACGCGGTTGGGAACCGGGGAGCTGTTTTTT	CASSFLTRLGTGELFF
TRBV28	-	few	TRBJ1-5	TGTGCCAGCAGACTTCACCTGGGACGGGGATCCTACAGCAATCAGCCCCAGCATTTT	CASRLHLGRGSYSNQPQHF
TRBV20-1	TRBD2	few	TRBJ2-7	TGCAGTGCTACTGGCCAGCGGGAGAACTTGGGCGAGCAGTACTTC	CSATGQRENLGEQYF
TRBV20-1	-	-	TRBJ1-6	TGCAGTGCTCCGGAGGGAACGGGGACCTATAATTCACCCCTCCACTTT	CSAPEGTGTYNSPLHF
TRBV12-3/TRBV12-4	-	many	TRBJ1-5	TGTGCCAGCAGTTTAGGATCTCTGGGGCAGGGTAGTGTCCAGCATTTT	CASSLGSLGQGSVQHF
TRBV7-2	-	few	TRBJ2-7	TGTGCCAGCAGCCGCCGGGGGCTAGCGGAGTCCTACGAGCAGTACTTC	CASSRRGLAESYEQYF
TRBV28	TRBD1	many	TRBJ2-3	TGTGCCAGCAGTTTGGAGGCAGGGGGCTTCACAGATACGCAGTATTTT	CASSLEAGGFTDTQYF
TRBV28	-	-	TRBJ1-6	TGTGCCAGCAAATTTGTTGGGGTCGCGAATTCACCCCTCCACTTT	CASKFVGVANSPLHF
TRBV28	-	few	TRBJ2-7	TGTGCCAGCGAGGGAGGCCCAGCCGTGGGCTACAACTACGAGCAGTACTTC	CASEGGPAVGYNYEQYF
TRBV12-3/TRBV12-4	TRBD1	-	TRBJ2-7	TGTGCCAGCAGTTTGGCGGGACAGGGTTATTACGAGCAGTACTTC	CASSLAGQGYYEQYF
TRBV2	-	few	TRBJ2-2	TGTGCCAGCAGCGAAGGACCCTCGGGCGGGGAGCTGTTTTTT	CASSEGPSGGELFF
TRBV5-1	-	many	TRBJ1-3	TGTGCCAGCAGTCCCCCAGGGTCTGGAAACACCATATATTTT	CASSPPGSGNTIYF
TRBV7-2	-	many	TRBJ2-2	TGTGCCAGCAGACAGGGTCCGAACACCGGGGAGCTGTTTTTT	CASRQGPNTGELFF
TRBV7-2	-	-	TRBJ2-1	TGTGCCAGCAGCAGACATTCCCCCTACAATGAGCAGTTCTTC	CASSRHSPYNEQFF
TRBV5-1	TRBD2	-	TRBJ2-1	TGCGCCAGCAGCTACTTACTAGCGTCGAACAATGAGCAGTTCTTC	CASSYLLASNNEQFF
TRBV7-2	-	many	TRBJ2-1	TGTGCCAGCAGCTTATACCCGGGGGCCATGAATGAGCAGTTCTTC	CASSLYPGAMNEQFF
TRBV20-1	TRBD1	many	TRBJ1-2	TGCAGTGCTAGGGGGACAGGGCTCTCCGGCTACACCTTC	CSARGTGLSGYTF
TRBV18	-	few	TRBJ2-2	TGTGCCAGCTCACAATTAACAGGGACCACCGGGGAGCTGTTTTTT	CASSQLTGTTGELFF
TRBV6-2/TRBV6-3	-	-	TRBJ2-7	TGTGCCAGCAGCCAGCTTTTCCACGAGCAGTACTTC	CASSQLFHEQYF
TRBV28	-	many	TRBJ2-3	TGTGCCAGCACGGGGGAGAGCCGCGCGCAGTATTTT	CASTGESRAQYF
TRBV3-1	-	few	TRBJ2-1	TGTGCCAGCAGCTCAGTCCTCAGCTCCTACAATGAGCAGTTCTTC	CASSSVLSSYNEQFF
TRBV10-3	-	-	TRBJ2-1	TGTGCCATCAGTGTGATGACGAACAATGAGCAGTTCTTC	CAISVMTNNEQFF
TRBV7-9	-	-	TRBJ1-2	TGTGCCAGCAGCTTAGGCGTTTCCGGCAGAATGAACTATGGCTACACCTTC	CASSLGVSGRMNYGYTF
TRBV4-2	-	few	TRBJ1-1	TGTGCCAGCAGCCAAGGGGCATTCATGAACACTGAAGCTTTCTTT	CASSQGAFMNTEAFF
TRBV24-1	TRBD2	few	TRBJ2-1	TGTGCCACCAAAGCCCTGAATGGGGGGGATGAGCAGTTCTTC	CATKALNGGDEQFF
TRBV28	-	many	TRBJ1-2	TGTGCCAGCAGTTTAGTACAGGTAGAAGGCTACACCTTC	CASSLVQVEGYTF
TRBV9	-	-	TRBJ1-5	TGTGCCAGCAGCAAGGGGGGCGGATCTAATCAGCCCCAGCATTTT	CASSKGGGSNQPQHF
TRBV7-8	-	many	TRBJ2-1	TGTGCCAGCAGCTCCCGGCCCCACCTCACGGAGCAGTTCTTC	CASSSRPHLTEQFF
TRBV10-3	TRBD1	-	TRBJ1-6	TGTGCCATCAGTGATCGAGACAGGGGAACATTAGGTTCACCCCTCCACTTT	CAISDRDRGTLGSPLHF
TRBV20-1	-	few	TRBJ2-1	TGCAGTGCTAAACAGACGAGCTCCTACAATGAGCAGTTCTTC	CSAKQTSSYNEQFF
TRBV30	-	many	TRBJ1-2	TGTGCCTGGAGCGCAGGATCCGGCTACACCTTC	CAWSAGSGYTF
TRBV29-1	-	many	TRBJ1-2	TGCAGCGTTGCCTTAAAGGGTTTCTATGGCTACACCTTC	CSVALKGFYGYTF
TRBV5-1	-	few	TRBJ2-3	TGCGCCAGCAGCCTCTCGGGATACTCAGATACGCAGTATTTT	CASSLSGYSDTQYF
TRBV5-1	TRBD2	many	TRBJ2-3	TGCGCCAGCAGGCCTGGCGGGAGGGTCACAGATACGCAGTATTTT	CASRPGGRVTDTQYF
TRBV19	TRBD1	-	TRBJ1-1	TGTGCCAGTAGTACAGGATTCGGACAGGGGGCTCCTGAAGCTTTCTTT	CASSTGFGQGAPEAFF
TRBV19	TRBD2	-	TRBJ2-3	TGTGCCAGTAGTATAGGGCGGGACGGGAGGACAGATACGCAGTATTTT	CASSIGRDGRTDTQYF
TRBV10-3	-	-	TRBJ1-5	TGTGCCATCAGTGCGGGGGATAGCAATCAGCCCCAGCATTTT	CAISAGDSNQPQHF
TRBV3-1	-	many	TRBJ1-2	TGTGCCAGCAGCCAAGCACGAAACTATGGCTACACCTTC	CASSQARNYGYTF